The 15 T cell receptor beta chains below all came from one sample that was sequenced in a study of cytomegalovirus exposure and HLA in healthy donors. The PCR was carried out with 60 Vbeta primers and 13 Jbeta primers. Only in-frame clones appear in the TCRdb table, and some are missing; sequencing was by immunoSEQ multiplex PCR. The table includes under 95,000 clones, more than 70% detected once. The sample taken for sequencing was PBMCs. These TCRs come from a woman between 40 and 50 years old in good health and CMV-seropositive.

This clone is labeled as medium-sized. CDR3 DNA: TGTGCCAGCAGTGAAGAGGCAGGGCAAGGCAATTCACCCCTCCACTTT. Its translation: CASSEEAGQGNSPLHF. The genes are TRBV6-1 and TRBJ1-6, with D tentatively TRBD1 (5 bases). The germline gives CDR1 MNHNS, CDR2 SASEGT. Trimming pared 1 base from V and 7 bases from J, leaving 14 bases between. The CDR3 contains 16 residues.

The CDR3 spells CASSETGTGSSPLHF. In DNA, the CDR3 is TGCGCCAGCAGTGAAACCGGGACAGGGTCTTCACCCCTCCACTTT. The V gene is TRBV10-2, the J gene TRBJ1-6; 9 nucleotides align to TRBD1. Germline lookup yields CDR1 WSHSY and CDR2 SAAADI. V gave up 3 bases and J gave up 9 bases; unmatched junction bases: 6. The CDR3 is 15 amino acids.

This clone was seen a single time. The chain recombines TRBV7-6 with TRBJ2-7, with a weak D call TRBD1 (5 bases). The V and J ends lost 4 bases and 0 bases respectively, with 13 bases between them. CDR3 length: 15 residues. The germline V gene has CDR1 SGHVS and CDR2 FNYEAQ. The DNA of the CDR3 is TGTGCCAGCAGCTCAGGGCCCTCGAGCTCCTACGAGCAGTACTTC. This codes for CASSSGPSSSYEQYF.

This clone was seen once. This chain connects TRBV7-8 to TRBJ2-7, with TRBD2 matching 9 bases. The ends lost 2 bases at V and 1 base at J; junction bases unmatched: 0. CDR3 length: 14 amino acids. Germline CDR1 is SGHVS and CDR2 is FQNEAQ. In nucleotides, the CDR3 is TGTGCCAGCAGCTTAAGCGGGGGGTCCTACGAGCAGTACTTC. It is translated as CASSLSGGSYEQYF.

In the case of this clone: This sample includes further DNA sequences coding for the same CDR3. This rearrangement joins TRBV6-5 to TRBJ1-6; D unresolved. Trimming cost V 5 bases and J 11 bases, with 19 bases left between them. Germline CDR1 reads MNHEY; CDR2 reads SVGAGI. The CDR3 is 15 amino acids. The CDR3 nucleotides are TGTGCCAGCAGTCCCTCTAGGAGAGTAACGACACCCCTCCACTTT. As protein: CASSPSRRVTTPLHF.

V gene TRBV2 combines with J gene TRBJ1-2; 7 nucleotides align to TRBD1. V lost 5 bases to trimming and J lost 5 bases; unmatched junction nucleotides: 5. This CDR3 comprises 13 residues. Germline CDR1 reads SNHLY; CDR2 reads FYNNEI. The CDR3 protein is CASSQTGWYGYTF. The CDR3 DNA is TGTGCCAGCAGTCAGACAGGGTGGTATGGCTACACCTTC.

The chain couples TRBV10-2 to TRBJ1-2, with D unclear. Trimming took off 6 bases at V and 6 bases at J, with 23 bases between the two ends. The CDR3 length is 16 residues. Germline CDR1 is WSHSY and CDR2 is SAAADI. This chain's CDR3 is CASSGRVGVVFDGYTF. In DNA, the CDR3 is TGCGCCAGCAGCGGCAGAGTGGGCGTGGTATTCGATGGCTACACCTTC.

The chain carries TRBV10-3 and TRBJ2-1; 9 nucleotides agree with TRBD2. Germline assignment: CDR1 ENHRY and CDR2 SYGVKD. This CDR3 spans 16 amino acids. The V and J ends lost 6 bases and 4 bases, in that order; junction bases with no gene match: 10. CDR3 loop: CAISLKGGGAYNEQFF. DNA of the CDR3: TGTGCCATCAGCCTTAAAGGCGGGGGGGCATACAATGAGCAGTTCTTC.

CDR3 sequence: CASTGLINSPLHF. In nucleotides, the CDR3 is TGTGCCAGCACCGGACTGATTAATTCACCCCTCCACTTT. The V and J genes are TRBV6-5 and TRBJ1-6; unclear D gene. The germline CDR1 and CDR2 sequences are MNHEY and SVGAGI. Trimming took 7 bases from V and 6 from J, leaving 10 bases between them. CDR3 length equals 13 residues.

CDR3 amino acids: CASSSGVGETQYF. The CDR3 coding sequence is TGTGCCAGCAGCTCCGGGGTTGGGGAGACCCAGTACTTC. The rearrangement links TRBV7-3 to TRBJ2-5; D may be TRBD2 (5 bases). There are 13 residues in the CDR3. CDR1 is SGHTA, CDR2 FQGTGA, per germline. Trimming cost V 4 bases and J 5 bases, with 11 bases left between them.

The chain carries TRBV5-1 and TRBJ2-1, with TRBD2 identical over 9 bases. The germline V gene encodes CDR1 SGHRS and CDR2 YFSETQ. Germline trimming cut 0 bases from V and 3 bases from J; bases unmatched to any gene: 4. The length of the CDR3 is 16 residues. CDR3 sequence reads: CASSLGRGGLYNEQFF. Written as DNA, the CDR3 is TGCGCCAGCAGCTTGGGGCGGGGGGGCCTCTACAATGAGCAGTTCTTC.

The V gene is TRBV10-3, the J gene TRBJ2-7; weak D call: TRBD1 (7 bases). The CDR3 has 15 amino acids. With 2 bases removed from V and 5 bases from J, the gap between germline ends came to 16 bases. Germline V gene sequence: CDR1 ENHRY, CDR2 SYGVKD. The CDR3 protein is CAISEGGIGGNEQYF. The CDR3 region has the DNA TGTGCCATCAGTGAGGGAGGGATAGGGGGCAACGAGCAGTACTTC.

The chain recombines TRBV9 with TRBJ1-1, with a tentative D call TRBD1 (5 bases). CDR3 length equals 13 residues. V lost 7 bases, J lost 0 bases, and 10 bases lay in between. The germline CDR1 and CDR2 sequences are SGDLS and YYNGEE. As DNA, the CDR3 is TGTGCCAGCTGCAGGGATATGAACACTGAAGCTTTCTTT. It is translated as CASCRDMNTEAFF. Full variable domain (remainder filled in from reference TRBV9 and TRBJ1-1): DSGVTQTPKHLITATGQRVTLRCSPRSGDLSVYWYQQSLDQGLQFLIQYYNGEERAKGNILERFSAQQFPDLHSELNLSSLELGDSALYFCASCRDMNTEAFFGQGTRLTVV.

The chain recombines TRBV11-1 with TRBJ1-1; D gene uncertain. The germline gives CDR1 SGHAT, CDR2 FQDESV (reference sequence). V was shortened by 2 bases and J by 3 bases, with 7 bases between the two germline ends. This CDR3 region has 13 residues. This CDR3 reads CASSLLGYTEAFF. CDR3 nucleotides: TGTGCCAGCAGCTTACTCGGGTACACTGAAGCTTTCTTT.

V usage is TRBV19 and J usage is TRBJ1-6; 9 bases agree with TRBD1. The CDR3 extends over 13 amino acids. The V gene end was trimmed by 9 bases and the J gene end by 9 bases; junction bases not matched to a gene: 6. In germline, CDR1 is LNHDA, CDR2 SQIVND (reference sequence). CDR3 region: CASRDRAGSPLHF. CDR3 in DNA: TGTGCCAGCCGGGACAGGGCAGGTTCACCCCTCCACTTT.